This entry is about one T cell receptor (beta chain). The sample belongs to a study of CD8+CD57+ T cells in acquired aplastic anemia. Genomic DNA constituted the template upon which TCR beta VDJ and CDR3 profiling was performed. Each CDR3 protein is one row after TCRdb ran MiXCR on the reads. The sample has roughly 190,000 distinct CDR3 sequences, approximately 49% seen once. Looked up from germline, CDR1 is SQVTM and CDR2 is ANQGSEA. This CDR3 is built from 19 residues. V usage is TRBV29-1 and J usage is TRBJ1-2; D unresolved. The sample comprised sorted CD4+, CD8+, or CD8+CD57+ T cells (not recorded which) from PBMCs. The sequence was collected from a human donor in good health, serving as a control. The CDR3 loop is CSVPFRVAIFLCANYGYTF. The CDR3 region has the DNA TGCAGTGTCCCTTTTAGAGTGGCTATATTCTTATGTGCTAACTATGGCTACACCTTC.